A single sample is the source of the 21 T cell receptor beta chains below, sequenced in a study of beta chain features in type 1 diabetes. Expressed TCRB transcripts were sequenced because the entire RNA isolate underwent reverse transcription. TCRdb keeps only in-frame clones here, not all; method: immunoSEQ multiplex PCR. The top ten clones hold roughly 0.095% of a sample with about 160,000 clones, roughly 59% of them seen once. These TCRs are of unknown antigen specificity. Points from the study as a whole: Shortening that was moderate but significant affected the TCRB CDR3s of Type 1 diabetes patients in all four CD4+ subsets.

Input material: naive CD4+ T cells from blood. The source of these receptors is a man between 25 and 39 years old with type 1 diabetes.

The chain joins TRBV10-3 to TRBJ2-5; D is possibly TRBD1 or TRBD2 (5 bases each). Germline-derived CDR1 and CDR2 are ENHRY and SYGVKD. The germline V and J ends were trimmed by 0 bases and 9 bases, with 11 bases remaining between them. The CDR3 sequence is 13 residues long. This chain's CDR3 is CAISESGDRAQYF. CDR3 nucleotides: TGTGCCATCAGTGAGTCGGGGGATAGGGCCCAGTACTTC.

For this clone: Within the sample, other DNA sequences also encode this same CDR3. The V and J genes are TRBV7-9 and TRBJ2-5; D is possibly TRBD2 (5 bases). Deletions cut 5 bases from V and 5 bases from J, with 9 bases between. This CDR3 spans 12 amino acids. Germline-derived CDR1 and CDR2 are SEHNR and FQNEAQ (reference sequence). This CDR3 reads CASSPRAETQYF. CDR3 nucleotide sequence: TGTGCCAGCAGCCCGAGGGCTGAGACCCAGTACTTC. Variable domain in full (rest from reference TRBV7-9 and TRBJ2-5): DTGVSQNPRHKITKRGQNVTFRCDPISEHNRLYWYRQTLGQGPEFLTYFQNEAQLEKSRLLSDRFSAERPKGSFSTLEIQRTEQGDSAMYLCASSPRAETQYFGPGTRLLVL.

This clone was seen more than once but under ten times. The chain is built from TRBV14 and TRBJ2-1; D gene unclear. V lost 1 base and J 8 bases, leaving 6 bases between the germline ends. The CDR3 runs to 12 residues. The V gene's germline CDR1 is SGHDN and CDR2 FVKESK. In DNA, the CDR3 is TGTGCCAGCAGCCAAGTACGGGATGAGCAGTTCTTC. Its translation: CASSQVRDEQFF. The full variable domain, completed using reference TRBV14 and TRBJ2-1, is EAGVTQFPSHSVIEKGQTVTLRCDPISGHDNLYWYRRVMGKEIKFLLHFVKESKQDESGMPNNRFLAERTGGTYSTLKVQPAELEDSGVYFCASSQVRDEQFFGPGTRLTVL.

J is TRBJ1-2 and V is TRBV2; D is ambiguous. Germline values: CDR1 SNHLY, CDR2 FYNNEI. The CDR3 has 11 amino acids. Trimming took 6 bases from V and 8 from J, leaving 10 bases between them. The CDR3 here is CASREFEGYTF. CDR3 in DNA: TGTGCCAGCAGGGAGTTCGAAGGCTACACCTTC.

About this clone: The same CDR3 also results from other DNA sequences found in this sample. The CDR3 is CASSVGWVETQYF. The CDR3 region has the DNA TGTGCCAGCAGCGTAGGCTGGGTTGAGACCCAGTACTTC. The V gene is TRBV9, the J gene TRBJ2-5, with no clear D. V was pared by 0 bases and J by 5 bases, with 8 bases between. CDR1 and CDR2 (germline): SGDLS, YYNGEE. This CDR3 contains 13 residues.

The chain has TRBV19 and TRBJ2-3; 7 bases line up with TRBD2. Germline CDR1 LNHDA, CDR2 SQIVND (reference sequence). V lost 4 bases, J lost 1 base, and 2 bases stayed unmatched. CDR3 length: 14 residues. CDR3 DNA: TGTGCCAGTAGTACAAGCGGGGGCACAGATACGCAGTATTTT. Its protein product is CASSTSGGTDTQYF.

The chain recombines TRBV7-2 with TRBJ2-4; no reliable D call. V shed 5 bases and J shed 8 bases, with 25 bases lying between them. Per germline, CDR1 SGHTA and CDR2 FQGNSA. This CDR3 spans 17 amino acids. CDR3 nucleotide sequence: TGTGCCAGCAGCGATGGGTCGGTCGCCGCTTCCTGGGACATTCAGTACTTC. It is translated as CASSDGSVAASWDIQYF.

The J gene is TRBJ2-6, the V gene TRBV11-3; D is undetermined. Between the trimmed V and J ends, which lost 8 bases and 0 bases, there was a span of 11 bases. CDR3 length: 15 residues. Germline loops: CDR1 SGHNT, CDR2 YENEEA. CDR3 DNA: TGTGCCAGCGCCGCAGGAAACTCTGGGGCCAACGTCCTGACTTTC. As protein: CASAAGNSGANVLTF. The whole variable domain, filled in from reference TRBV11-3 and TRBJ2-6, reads EAGVVQSPRYKIIEKKQPVAFWCNPISGHNTLYWYLQNLGQGPELLIRYENEEAVDDSQLPKDRFSAERLKGVDSTLKIQPAELGDSAVYLCASAAGNSGANVLTFGAGSRLTVL.

CDR3 loop: CASSPRTDNQPQHF. CDR3 sequence (DNA): TGTGCCAGCTCACCAAGGACAGATAATCAGCCCCAGCATTTT. The chain recombines TRBV18 with TRBJ1-5, with TRBD1 as a possible D gene (6 bases). CDR3 size: 14 residues. Germline V gene lookup returns CDR1 KGHSH and CDR2 LQKENI. The V and J ends lost 2 bases and 4 bases respectively, with 9 bases between them.

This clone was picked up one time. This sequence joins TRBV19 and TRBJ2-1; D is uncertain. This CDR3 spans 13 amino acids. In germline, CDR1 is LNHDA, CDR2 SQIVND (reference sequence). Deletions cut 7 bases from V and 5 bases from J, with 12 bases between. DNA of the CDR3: TGTGCCAGTAATCCGGGTGGAGACAATGAGCAGTTCTTC. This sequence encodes CASNPGGDNEQFF.

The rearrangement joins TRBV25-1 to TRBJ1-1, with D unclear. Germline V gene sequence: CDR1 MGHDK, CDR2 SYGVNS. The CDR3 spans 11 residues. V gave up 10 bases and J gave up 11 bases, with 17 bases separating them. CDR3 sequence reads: CATQAYEEAFF. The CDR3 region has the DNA TGTGCCACCCAGGCCTACGAAGAGGCTTTCTTT.

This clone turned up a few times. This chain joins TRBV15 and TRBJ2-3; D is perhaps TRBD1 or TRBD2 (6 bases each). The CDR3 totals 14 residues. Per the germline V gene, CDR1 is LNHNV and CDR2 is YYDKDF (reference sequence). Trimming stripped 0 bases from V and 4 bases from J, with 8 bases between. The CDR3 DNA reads TGTGCCACCAGCAGAGATGGGGGGCCAGATACGCAGTATTTT. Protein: CATSRDGGPDTQYF.

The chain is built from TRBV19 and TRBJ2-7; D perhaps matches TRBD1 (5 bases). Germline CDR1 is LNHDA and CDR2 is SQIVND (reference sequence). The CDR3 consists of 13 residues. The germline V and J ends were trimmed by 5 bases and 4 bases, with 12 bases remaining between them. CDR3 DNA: TGTGCCAGTAGTGGGCAGGGTGGATACGAGCAGTACTTC. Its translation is CASSGQGGYEQYF.

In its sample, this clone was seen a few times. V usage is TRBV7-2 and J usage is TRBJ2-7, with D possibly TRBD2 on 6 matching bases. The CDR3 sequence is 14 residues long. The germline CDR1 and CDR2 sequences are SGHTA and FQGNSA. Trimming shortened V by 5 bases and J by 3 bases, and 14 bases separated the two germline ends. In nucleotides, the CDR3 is TGTGCCAGCAGCCTAGGCCTAGCGTTCTACGAGCAGTACTTC. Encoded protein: CASSLGLAFYEQYF.

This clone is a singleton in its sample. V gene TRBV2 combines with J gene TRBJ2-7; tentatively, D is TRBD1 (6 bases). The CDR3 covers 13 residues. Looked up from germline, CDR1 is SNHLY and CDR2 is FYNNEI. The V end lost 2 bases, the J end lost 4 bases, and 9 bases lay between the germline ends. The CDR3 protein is CASSELGGYEQYF. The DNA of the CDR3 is TGTGCCAGCAGTGAACTAGGGGGATACGAGCAGTACTTC. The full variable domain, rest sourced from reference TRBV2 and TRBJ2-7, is EPEVTQTPSHQVTQMGQEVILRCVPISNHLYFYWYRQILGQKVEFLVSFYNNEISEKSEIFDDQFSVERPDGSNFTLKIRSTKLEDSAMYFCASSELGGYEQYFGPGTRLTVT.

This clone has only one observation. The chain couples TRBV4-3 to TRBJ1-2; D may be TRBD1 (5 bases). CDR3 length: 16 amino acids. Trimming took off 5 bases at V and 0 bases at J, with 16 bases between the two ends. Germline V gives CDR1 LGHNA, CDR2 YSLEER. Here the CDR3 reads CASSYKMDTTNYGYTF. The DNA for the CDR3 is TGCGCCAGCAGCTACAAGATGGACACCACTAACTATGGCTACACCTTC.

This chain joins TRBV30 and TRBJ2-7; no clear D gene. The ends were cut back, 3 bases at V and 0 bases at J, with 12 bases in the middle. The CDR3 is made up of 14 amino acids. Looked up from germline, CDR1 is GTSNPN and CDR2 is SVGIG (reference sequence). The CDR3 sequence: CAWRVDTSSYEQYF. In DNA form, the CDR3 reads TGTGCCTGGAGGGTCGACACCAGCTCCTACGAGCAGTACTTC.

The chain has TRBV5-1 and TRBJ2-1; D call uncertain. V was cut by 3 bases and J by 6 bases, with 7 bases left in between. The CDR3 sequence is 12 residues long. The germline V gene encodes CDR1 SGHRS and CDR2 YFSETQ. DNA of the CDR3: TGCGCCAGCAGCTCGGATACCAATGAGCAGTTCTTC. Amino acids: CASSSDTNEQFF.

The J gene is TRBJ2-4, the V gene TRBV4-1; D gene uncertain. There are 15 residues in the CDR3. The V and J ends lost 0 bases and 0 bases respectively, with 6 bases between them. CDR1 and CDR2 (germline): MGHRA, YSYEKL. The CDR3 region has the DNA TGCGCCAGCAGCCAAGACGGATTAGCCAAAAACATTCAGTACTTC. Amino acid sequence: CASSQDGLAKNIQYF.

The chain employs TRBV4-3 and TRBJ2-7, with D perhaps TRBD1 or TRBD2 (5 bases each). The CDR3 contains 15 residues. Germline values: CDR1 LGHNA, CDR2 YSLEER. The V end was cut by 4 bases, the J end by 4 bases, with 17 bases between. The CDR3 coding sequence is TGCGCCAGCAGCCCGCGGGCTTTAGCAGGGTACGAGCAGTACTTC. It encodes CASSPRALAGYEQYF.

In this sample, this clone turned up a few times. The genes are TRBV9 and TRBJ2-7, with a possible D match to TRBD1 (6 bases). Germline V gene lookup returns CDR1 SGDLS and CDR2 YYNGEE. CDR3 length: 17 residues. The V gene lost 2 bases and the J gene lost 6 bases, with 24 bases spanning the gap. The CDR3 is CASSVSPGAYGTGEQYF. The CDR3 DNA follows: TGTGCCAGCAGCGTGTCCCCAGGGGCGTACGGGACGGGCGAGCAGTACTTC.